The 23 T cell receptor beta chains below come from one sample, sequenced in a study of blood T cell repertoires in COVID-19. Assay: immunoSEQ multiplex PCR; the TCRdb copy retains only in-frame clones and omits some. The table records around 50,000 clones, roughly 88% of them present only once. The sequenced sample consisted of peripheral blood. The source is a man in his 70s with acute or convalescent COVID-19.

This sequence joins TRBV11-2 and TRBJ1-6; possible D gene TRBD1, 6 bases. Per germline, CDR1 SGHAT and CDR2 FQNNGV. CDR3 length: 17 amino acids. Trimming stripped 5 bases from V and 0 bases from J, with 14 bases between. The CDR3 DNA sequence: TGTGCCAGCAGCCACAGTACAGGGATCTCCTATAATTCACCCCTCCACTTT. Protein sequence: CASSHSTGISYNSPLHF.

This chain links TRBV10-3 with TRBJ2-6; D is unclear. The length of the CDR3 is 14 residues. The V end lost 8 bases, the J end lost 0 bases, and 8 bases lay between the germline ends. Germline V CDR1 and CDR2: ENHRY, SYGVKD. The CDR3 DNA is TGTGCCATCCGGAGCGCCTCTGGGGCCAACGTCCTGACTTTC. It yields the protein CAIRSASGANVLTF.

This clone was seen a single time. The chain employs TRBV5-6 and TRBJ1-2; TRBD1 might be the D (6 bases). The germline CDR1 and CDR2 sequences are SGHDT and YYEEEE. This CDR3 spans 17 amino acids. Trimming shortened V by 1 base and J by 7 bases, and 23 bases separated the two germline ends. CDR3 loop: CASSLFALGGRGFGYTF. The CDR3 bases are TGTGCCAGCAGCTTGTTCGCGTTGGGGGGGCGCGGATTTGGCTACACCTTC.

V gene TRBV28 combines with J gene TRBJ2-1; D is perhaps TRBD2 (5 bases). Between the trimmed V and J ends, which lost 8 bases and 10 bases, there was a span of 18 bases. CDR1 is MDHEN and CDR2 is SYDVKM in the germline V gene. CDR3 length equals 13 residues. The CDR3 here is CASLTVSASEQFF. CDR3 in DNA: TGTGCCAGCCTCACTGTCAGCGCTAGCGAGCAGTTCTTC.

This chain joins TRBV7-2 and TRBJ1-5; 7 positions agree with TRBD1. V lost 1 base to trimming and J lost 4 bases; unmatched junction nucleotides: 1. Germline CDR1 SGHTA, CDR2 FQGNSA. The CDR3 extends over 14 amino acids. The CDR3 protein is CASSLVQGNQPQHF. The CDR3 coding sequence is TGTGCCAGCAGCTTAGTACAGGGGAATCAGCCCCAGCATTTT.

CDR3 amino acids: CSASQGAGNTEAFF. Here the CDR3 DNA reads TGCAGTGCTAGTCAGGGGGCGGGGAACACTGAAGCTTTCTTT. The gene calls are TRBV20-1 and TRBJ1-1; 8 bases fit TRBD1. V was clipped by 3 bases and J by 1 base; unmatched bases: 4. The CDR3 runs 14 residues. Germline values: CDR1 DFQATT, CDR2 SNEGSKA (reference sequence).

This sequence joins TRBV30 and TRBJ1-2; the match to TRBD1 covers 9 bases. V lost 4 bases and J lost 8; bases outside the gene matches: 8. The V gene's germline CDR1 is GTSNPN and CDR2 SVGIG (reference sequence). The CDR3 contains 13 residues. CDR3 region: CAWNRDRVRGYTF. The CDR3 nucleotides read TGTGCCTGGAACCGGGACAGGGTCAGAGGCTACACCTTC.

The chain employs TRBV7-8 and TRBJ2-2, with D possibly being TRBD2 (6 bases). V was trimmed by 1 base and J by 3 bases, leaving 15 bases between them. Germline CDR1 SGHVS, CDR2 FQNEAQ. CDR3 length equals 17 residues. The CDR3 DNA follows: TGTGCCAGCAGCTTAGTTCTAGGCGGGGAGTACACCGGGGAGCTGTTTTTT. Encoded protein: CASSLVLGGEYTGELFF.

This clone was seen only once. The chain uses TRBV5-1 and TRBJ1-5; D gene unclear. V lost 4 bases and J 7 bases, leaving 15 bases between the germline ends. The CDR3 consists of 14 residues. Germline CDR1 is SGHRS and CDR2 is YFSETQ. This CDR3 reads CASSRDGYTQPQHF. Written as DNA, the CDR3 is TGCGCCAGCAGCCGGGATGGGTACACCCAGCCCCAGCATTTT.

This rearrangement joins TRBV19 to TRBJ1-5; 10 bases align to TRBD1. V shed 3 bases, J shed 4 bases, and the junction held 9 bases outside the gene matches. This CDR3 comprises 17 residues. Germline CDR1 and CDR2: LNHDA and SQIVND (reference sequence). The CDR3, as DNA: TGTGCCAGTAGTATCCTCAAGGGACAGGGGTCGAATCAGCCCCAGCATTTT. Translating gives CASSILKGQGSNQPQHF.

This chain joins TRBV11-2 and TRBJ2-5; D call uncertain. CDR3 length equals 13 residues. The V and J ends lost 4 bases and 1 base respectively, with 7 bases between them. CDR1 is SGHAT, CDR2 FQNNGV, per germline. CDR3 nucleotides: TGTGCCAGCAGCTGGGCGTTCCAAGAGACCCAGTACTTC. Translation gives CASSWAFQETQYF.

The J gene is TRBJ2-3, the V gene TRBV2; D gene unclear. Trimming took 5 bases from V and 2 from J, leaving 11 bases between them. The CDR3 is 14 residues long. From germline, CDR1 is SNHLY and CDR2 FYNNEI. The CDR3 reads CASSRARHTDTQYF. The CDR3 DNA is TGTGCCAGCAGTCGAGCGCGGCACACAGATACGCAGTATTTT.

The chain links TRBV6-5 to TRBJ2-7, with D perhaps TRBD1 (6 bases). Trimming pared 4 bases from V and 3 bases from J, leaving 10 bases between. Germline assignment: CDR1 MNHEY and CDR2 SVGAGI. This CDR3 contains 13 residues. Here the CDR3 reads CASSFRTDYEQYF. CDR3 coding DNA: TGTGCCAGCAGTTTTAGGACAGACTACGAGCAGTACTTC.

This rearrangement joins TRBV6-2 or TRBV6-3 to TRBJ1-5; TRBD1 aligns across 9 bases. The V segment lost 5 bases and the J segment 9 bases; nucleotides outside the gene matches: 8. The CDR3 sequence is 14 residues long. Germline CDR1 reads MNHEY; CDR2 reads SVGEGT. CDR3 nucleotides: TGTGCCAGCAGTCCCGGGACAGGGTCTCTGCCCCAGCATTTT. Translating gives CASSPGTGSLPQHF.

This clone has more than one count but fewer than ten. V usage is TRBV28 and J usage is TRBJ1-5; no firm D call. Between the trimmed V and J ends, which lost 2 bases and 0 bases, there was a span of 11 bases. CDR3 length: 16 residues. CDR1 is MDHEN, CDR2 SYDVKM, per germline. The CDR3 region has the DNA TGTGCCAGCAGTTTAACTTCGGGGTTTAGCAATCAGCCCCAGCATTTT. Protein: CASSLTSGFSNQPQHF.

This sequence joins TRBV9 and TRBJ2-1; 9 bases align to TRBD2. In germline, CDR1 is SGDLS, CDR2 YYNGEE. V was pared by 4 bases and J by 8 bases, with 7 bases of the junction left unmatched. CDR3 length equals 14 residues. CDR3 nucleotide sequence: TGTGCCAGCAGCACCCGACTAGCGGTAGATGAGCAGTTCTTC. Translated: CASSTRLAVDEQFF. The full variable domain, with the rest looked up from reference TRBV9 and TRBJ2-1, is DSGVTQTPKHLITATGQRVTLRCSPRSGDLSVYWYQQSLDQGLQFLIQYYNGEERAKGNILERFSAQQFPDLHSELNLSSLELGDSALYFCASSTRLAVDEQFFGPGTRLTVL.

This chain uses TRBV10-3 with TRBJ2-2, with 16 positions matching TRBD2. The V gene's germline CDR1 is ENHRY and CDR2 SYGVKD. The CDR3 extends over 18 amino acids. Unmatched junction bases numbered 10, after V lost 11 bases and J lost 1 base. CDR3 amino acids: CAAQGLAGGPWNTGELFF. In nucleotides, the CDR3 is TGTGCCGCCCAGGGACTAGCGGGAGGGCCTTGGAACACCGGGGAGCTGTTTTTT.

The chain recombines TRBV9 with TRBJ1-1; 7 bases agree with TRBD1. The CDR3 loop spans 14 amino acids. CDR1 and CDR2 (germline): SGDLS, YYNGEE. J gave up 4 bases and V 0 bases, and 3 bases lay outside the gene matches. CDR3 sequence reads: CASSVGNRGTEAFF. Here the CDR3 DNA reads TGTGCCAGCAGCGTAGGTAACAGGGGCACTGAAGCTTTCTTT.

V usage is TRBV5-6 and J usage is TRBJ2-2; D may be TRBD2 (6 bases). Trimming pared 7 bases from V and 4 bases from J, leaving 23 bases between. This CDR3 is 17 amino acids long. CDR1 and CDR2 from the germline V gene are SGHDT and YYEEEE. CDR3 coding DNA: TGTGCCAGCCGACTGATCCCCTTCCTGGGGGGCACCGGGGAGCTGTTTTTT. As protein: CASRLIPFLGGTGELFF.

CDR3 sequence: CASSLAGQLYGYTF. The CDR3 region has the DNA TGTGCCAGCAGCTTAGCGGGACAGCTCTATGGCTACACCTTC. The chain uses TRBV7-2 and TRBJ1-2, with 7 bases aligning to TRBD1. V trimming: 0 bases; J trimming: 4 bases; junction bases outside the gene matches: 2. CDR1 SGHTA and CDR2 FQGNSA come from the germline V gene. This CDR3 contains 14 residues.

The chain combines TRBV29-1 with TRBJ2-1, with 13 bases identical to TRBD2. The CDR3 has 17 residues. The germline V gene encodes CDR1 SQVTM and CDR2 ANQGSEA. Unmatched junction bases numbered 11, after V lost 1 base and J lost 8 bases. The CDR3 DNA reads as TGCAGCGTTGAAGCCGCCCGGACTAGCGGGAGTCTGGATGAGCAGTTCTTC. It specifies CSVEAARTSGSLDEQFF.

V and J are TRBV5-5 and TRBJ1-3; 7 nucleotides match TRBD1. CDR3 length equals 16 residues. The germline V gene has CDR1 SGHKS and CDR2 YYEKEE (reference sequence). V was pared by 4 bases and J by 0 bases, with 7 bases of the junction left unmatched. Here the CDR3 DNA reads TGTGCCAGCAGCGCGGACAGGACGCTCTCTGGAAACACCATATATTTT. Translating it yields CASSADRTLSGNTIYF. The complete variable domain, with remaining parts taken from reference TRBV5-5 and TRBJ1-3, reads DAGVTQSPTHLIKTRGQQVTLRCSPISGHKSVSWYQQVLGQGPQFIFQYYEKEERGRGNFPDRFSARQFPNYSSELNVNALLLGDSALYLCASSADRTLSGNTIYFGEGSWLTVV.

The CDR3 DNA is TGTGCCAGCAGTGAGGTAGCGGGGGGCGGGACAGATACGCAGTATTTT. It yields the protein CASSEVAGGGTDTQYF. The chain joins TRBV2 to TRBJ2-3, with 10 bases fitting TRBD2. The CDR3 runs 16 residues. The V segment lost 3 bases and the J segment 3 bases; nucleotides outside the gene matches: 6. CDR1 is SNHLY and CDR2 is FYNNEI in the germline V gene.